This T cell receptor (beta chain) was retrieved from a study of blood T cell repertoires in COVID-19. The study recruited people aged about 18 to 95 years across about 25 US areas. Donors in Cohort 3 counted as recovered after two negative PCRs, clearance, or symptom resolution. Source study methods: Scientists estimated how many nucleated cells there were by amplifying reference gene primers. Sequenced by immunoSEQ multiplex PCR; TCRdb stores in-frame clones only, minus some. That table furnishes V, J and clone size, whereas the DNA furnished D and trimming. This sample has roughly 240,000 clones, with more than 70% found just once. The CDR3 length is 13 residues. V lost 11 bases and J 7 bases, leaving 18 bases between the germline ends. Germline V gives CDR1 ENHRY, CDR2 SYGVKD.

The specimen sequenced was PBMCs or T cells enriched from blood (not recorded which). The sequence was collected from a woman aged 45 to 65 who had recovered from COVID-19. The rearrangement links TRBV10-3 to TRBJ1-5, with D unresolved. The CDR3 DNA is TGTGCCGCCGCCCCGACCGGAGGGCAGCCCCAGCATTTT. Translation gives CAAAPTGGQPQHF.